Ten or more counts support the clone carrying this TCR beta chain. The CDR3 is made up of 12 amino acids. Germline V gives CDR1 GTSNPN, CDR2 SVGIG (reference sequence). Trimming took off 4 bases at V and 9 bases at J, with 10 bases between the two ends. The sample comes from a study of breast tumors, draining lymph nodes, adjacent tissues. A single record per CDR3 protein comes from TCRdb applying MiXCR to the multiplex PCR reads. The table shows around 290,000 distinct CDR3 sequences, with roughly 30% occurring only once. Samples came from axillary lymph nodes draining the breast cancer. The clonotype originates from a female donor with breast cancer. Some clones in this sample may be carry-over from other donors' samples. The sample comprised axillary lymph node tissue. The genes are TRBV30 and TRBJ1-6, with D possibly matching TRBD1 (6 bases). The CDR3 loop reads CAWTGEGSPLHF. CDR3 coding DNA: TGTGCCTGGACAGGGGAAGGTTCACCCCTCCACTTT.